A selection of T cell receptor beta chains follows, all from one sample in a study of OX40 agonist ivuxolimab in advanced cancers. TCRdb's copy holds only in-frame clones and misses some; the assay was immunoSEQ multiplex PCR. Of some 27,000 clones detected, approximately 86% appear once; the ten largest clones hold more than 13%. The sample here was CD4+ or CD8+ T cells sorted from blood, taken in a trial of the OX40 agonist ivuxolimab. These receptors were taken from an adult with an advanced solid tumor such as melanoma, head and neck, liver or kidney cancer. Both conserved end residues are trimmed from each CDR3.

j_gene	v_gene	CDR3aa
TRBJ1-1	TRBV2	AILKTDGMNTEAF
TRBJ2-7	TRBV10-3	AITDTNYEQY
TRBJ2-5	TRBV10-3	AISGAGEPRGETQY
TRBJ2-3	TRBV6-5	ATQGGATDTQY
TRBJ1-2	TRBV5-4	ASSLGSNYGYT
TRBJ2-1	TRBV25-1	ASGPPAGQF
TRBJ1-1	TRBV28	AIFRGGYTEAF
TRBJ2-7	TRBV10-3	AISTGTVYYEQY
TRBJ1-1	TRBV4-1	ASSQRQGDSFWAF
TRBJ1-1	TRBV19	ASTTQGAGVNTEAF
TRBJ2-5	TRBV19	ASSSRQGEETQY
TRBJ2-7	TRBV21-1	ASSKNRDGPSYEQY
TRBJ2-2	TRBV6-6	ASSPPDTGELF
TRBJ1-1	TRBV29-1	SVDGTEMNTEAF
TRBJ2-1	TRBV10-3	AISDPETSGGFDEQF
TRBJ2-1	TRBV12-5	ASGLVGDNEQF
TRBJ2-1	TRBV15	ATSRDSSSYNEQF
TRBJ2-5	TRBV6-5	ASSFFGGQGETQY
TRBJ1-6	TRBV21-1	ASSKTQDRENSPLH
TRBJ1-1	TRBV27	ASSLGGNTEAF
TRBJ2-7	TRBV11-2	ASRDYEGEYYEQY
TRBJ2-1	TRBV6-1	ASRGYPGTRDEQF
TRBJ2-7	TRBV7-8	ASSIYTPGHTTYEQY
TRBJ1-1	TRBV27	ASIDRPYSGTEAF
TRBJ1-1	TRBV4-1	ASTPLRGGTEAF
TRBJ2-3	TRBV7-8	ASSPAVLGGVTQY
TRBJ1-1	TRBV6-5	ASSYSTGWTEAF
TRBJ1-1	TRBV19	ASTPGLPLAAF
TRBJ1-4	TRBV25-1	ASSFLGPTTNEKLF
TRBJ2-7	TRBV28	ASSFGTGGGEQY
TRBJ2-5	TRBV27	ASSPGRYQETQY
TRBJ1-5	TRBV4-1	ASSQGGIQPQH
TRBJ2-2	TRBV27	ASSLSMGGAGELF
TRBJ1-6	TRBV7-9	ASSSTGQQGFRSSLH
TRBJ1-1	TRBV25-1	ASSLGPPTNTEAF
TRBJ2-2	TRBV30	AWSVGGRELF
TRBJ2-7	TRBV27	ASSTAYTYEQY
TRBJ2-1	TRBV27	ASSFMPPREQF
TRBJ2-2	TRBV2	ARKSSGDTDTGELF
TRBJ2-7	TRBV7-9	ASSLDGKEQY
TRBJ2-1	TRBV6-1	ASSEPGRGRGDEQF
TRBJ1-2	TRBV27	ASSLKGWVFGYT
TRBJ2-7	TRBV27	ASSLGDGPYEQY
TRBJ2-1	TRBV7-8	ASSLALNNEQF
TRBJ1-2	TRBV4-3	ASSQDRATLYGYT
TRBJ1-3	TRBV27	ASSWVKPSGNTIY